The clone carrying this T cell receptor (beta chain) turned up a few times. As yet, its antigen is unknown. TCRdb itself ran the 5' RACE reads through MiXCR, one entry per CDR3 protein. Among a few hundred thousand distinct CDR3 sequences, 8% to 11% were seen once, and the ten largest hold 10%. The data were obtained in a study of identical twins. Germline CDR1 and CDR2: MNHEY and SMNVEV (reference sequence). This CDR3 comprises 14 residues. The V and J ends lost 0 bases and 7 bases, in that order; junction bases with no gene match: 5. Study-wide results and limits: Insertions were fewer in abundant cord blood beta clonotypes, whereas memory repertoires showed none of this pattern.

This clonotype originated in a man aged 50 or older in good health. Sequenced: memory T cells sorted from blood. V is TRBV27 and J is TRBJ2-7; 8 bases line up with TRBD2. The CDR3 nucleotides read TGTGCCAGCAGTTTATCCCGGGGGGGCAGGGAGCAGTACTTC. Its translation is CASSLSRGGREQYF.